A selection of T cell receptor beta chains follows, all from one sample in a study of T cell responses to AZD1222 COVID-19 vaccine. Generated by immunoSEQ multiplex PCR, the TCRdb table keeps only in-frame clones and is missing some. Among 90,000 to 95,000 clones listed, more than 75% were seen once. The input for sequencing was peripheral blood, taken 28 days after the second AZD1222 dose. These receptors all stem from an adult who received the AZD1222 COVID-19 vaccine. Each CDR3 is given with its conserved first and last residue. The D gene is left open where the match is weak. Rows may omit the clone size; those that give it use once, few, many or a size class.

CDR3 DNA: TGTGCCAGCAGTTCTACCACTCCCGGGACAGGGAAAAACTATGGCTACACCTTC
CDR3 protein: CASSSTTPGTGKNYGYTF
V gene: TRBV6-2/TRBV6-3
J gene: TRBJ1-2
CDR3 length: 18
D gene: TRBD1
clone size: once

CDR3 DNA: TGTGCCAGCAGGGGTGACTTCAGTGAAAAACTGTTTTTT
CDR3 protein: CASRGDFSEKLFF
V gene: TRBV2
J gene: TRBJ1-4
CDR3 length: 13
D gene: NA
clone size: NA

CDR3 DNA: TGTGCCAGCAGCCAGGGGCCTTGGGGCGGCTACACCTTC
CDR3 protein: CASSQGPWGGYTF
V gene: TRBV14
J gene: TRBJ1-2
CDR3 length: 13
D gene: NA
clone size: NA

CDR3 DNA: TGTGCCAGCAGCTTGTGGCCTACCCTGAACACTGAAGCTTTCTTT
CDR3 protein: CASSLWPTLNTEAFF
V gene: TRBV5-6
J gene: TRBJ1-1
CDR3 length: 15
D gene: NA
clone size: few

CDR3 DNA: TGTGCCAGCAGCGTAGGATCCACTAGCGGTAGCACAGATACGCAGTATTTT
CDR3 protein: CASSVGSTSGSTDTQYF
V gene: TRBV9
J gene: TRBJ2-3
CDR3 length: 17
D gene: TRBD2
clone size: NA

CDR3 DNA: TGTGCCACCGACCGGGGCTCTGGAAACACCATATATTTT
CDR3 protein: CATDRGSGNTIYF
V gene: TRBV28
J gene: TRBJ1-3
CDR3 length: 13
D gene: NA
clone size: NA

CDR3 DNA: TGTGCCAGCTCACCACCGGGGGCGGGGAATTTGGGTGAGCAGTTCTTC
CDR3 protein: CASSPPGAGNLGEQFF
V gene: TRBV18
J gene: TRBJ2-1
CDR3 length: 16
D gene: NA
clone size: NA

CDR3 DNA: TGTGCCAGCAGCCAGTTAATTGGGACTGAAGCTTTCTTT
CDR3 protein: CASSQLIGTEAFF
V gene: TRBV11-2
J gene: TRBJ1-1
CDR3 length: 13
D gene: NA
clone size: NA

CDR3 DNA: TGTGCCAGCAGCTTGGCCCAAGGGGTTTACTATGGCTACACCTTC
CDR3 protein: CASSLAQGVYYGYTF
V gene: TRBV5-8
J gene: TRBJ1-2
CDR3 length: 15
D gene: NA
clone size: NA

CDR3 DNA: TGTGCCAGCAGCCTGGGACTTGACACAGATACGCAGTATTTT
CDR3 protein: CASSLGLDTDTQYF
V gene: TRBV7-3
J gene: TRBJ2-3
CDR3 length: 14
D gene: NA
clone size: NA

CDR3 DNA: TGTGCCAGCAGTTACCGGGGTGGCTCCTACGAGCAGTACTTC
CDR3 protein: CASSYRGGSYEQYF
V gene: TRBV6-5
J gene: TRBJ2-7
CDR3 length: 14
D gene: NA
clone size: NA

CDR3 DNA: TGTGCCAGCAATCTTTTCGGGAACACTGAAGCTTTCTTT
CDR3 protein: CASNLFGNTEAFF
V gene: TRBV14
J gene: TRBJ1-1
CDR3 length: 13
D gene: NA
clone size: NA

CDR3 DNA: TGCGCCAGCAGCATAGGACAGGGATCTTCACCCCTCCACTTT
CDR3 protein: CASSIGQGSSPLHF
V gene: TRBV5-1
J gene: TRBJ1-6
CDR3 length: 14
D gene: TRBD1
clone size: NA

CDR3 DNA: TGTGCCAGCAGTTGGGCTAGCGCATTCTACAATGAGCAGTTCTTC
CDR3 protein: CASSWASAFYNEQFF
V gene: TRBV27
J gene: TRBJ2-1
CDR3 length: 15
D gene: NA
clone size: NA

CDR3 DNA: TGTGCCAGCAGCTTCACCCAAGGAAACACCATATATTTT
CDR3 protein: CASSFTQGNTIYF
V gene: TRBV7-9
J gene: TRBJ1-3
CDR3 length: 13
D gene: NA
clone size: few

CDR3 DNA: TGTGCCAGCAGTTTTAGGGCTCCCCTCCACTTT
CDR3 protein: CASSFRAPLHF
V gene: TRBV12-3/TRBV12-4
J gene: TRBJ1-6
CDR3 length: 11
D gene: NA
clone size: NA

CDR3 DNA: TGTGCCAGCAGCCAAGTTGCAGGGGGCAATCAGCCCCAGCATTTT
CDR3 protein: CASSQVAGGNQPQHF
V gene: TRBV3-1/TRBV3-2
J gene: TRBJ1-5
CDR3 length: 15
D gene: NA
clone size: NA

CDR3 DNA: TGTGCCAGTAAGCCGGGACAGGGGGCTGGATACGAGCAGTACTTC
CDR3 protein: CASKPGQGAGYEQYF
V gene: TRBV19
J gene: TRBJ2-7
CDR3 length: 15
D gene: TRBD1
clone size: NA

CDR3 DNA: TGTGCCAGCAGCTCCAAGCCTACTCTGAGGTACGTGTACGAGCAGTACTTC
CDR3 protein: CASSSKPTLRYVYEQYF
V gene: TRBV5-6
J gene: TRBJ2-7
CDR3 length: 17
D gene: NA
clone size: NA

CDR3 DNA: TGTGCCAGCAGCCAAGAAACACCGGGCGGGGGCTTTATCACTGAAGCTTTCTTT
CDR3 protein: CASSQETPGGGFITEAFF
V gene: TRBV4-2
J gene: TRBJ1-1
CDR3 length: 18
D gene: NA
clone size: NA

CDR3 DNA: TGTGCCAGCAGCTTAGGGGACAGGGTGTTGAACACTGAAGCTTTCTTT
CDR3 protein: CASSLGDRVLNTEAFF
V gene: TRBV11-3
J gene: TRBJ1-1
CDR3 length: 16
D gene: TRBD1
clone size: NA

CDR3 DNA: TGTGCCAGCAGTTACAGGGTGCGGGGTTCCTACGAGCAGTACTTC
CDR3 protein: CASSYRVRGSYEQYF
V gene: TRBV6-5
J gene: TRBJ2-7
CDR3 length: 15
D gene: NA
clone size: once

CDR3 DNA: TGTGCCAGCAGTTTTTCCGGGACAACCCAAGAGACCCAGTACTTC
CDR3 protein: CASSFSGTTQETQYF
V gene: TRBV6-5
J gene: TRBJ2-5
CDR3 length: 15
D gene: NA
clone size: NA

CDR3 DNA: TGTGCCAGCAGCGTAGGGAGGGAAGGTGCCCTGGAGCAGTACTTC
CDR3 protein: CASSVGREGALEQYF
V gene: TRBV9
J gene: TRBJ2-7
CDR3 length: 15
D gene: NA
clone size: NA

CDR3 DNA: TGTGCCAGCAGTTTTGGTACAGTAACAGATACGCAGTATTTT
CDR3 protein: CASSFGTVTDTQYF
V gene: TRBV27
J gene: TRBJ2-3
CDR3 length: 14
D gene: NA
clone size: once

CDR3 DNA: TGTGCCAGCAGTTACTCGACTAGCGGGGGGCCCAACAATGAGCAGTTCTTC
CDR3 protein: CASSYSTSGGPNNEQFF
V gene: TRBV6-2/TRBV6-3
J gene: TRBJ2-1
CDR3 length: 17
D gene: TRBD2
clone size: NA

CDR3 DNA: TGTGCCAGCAGTTTGGCAAGCACAGATACGCAGTATTTT
CDR3 protein: CASSLASTDTQYF
V gene: TRBV27
J gene: TRBJ2-3
CDR3 length: 13
D gene: NA
clone size: NA

CDR3 DNA: TGTGCCAGCAGTTACTCGACAGGGGGGAACTACGAGCAGTACTTC
CDR3 protein: CASSYSTGGNYEQYF
V gene: TRBV6-2/TRBV6-3
J gene: TRBJ2-7
CDR3 length: 15
D gene: TRBD1
clone size: NA

CDR3 DNA: TGTGCCACGCCAATGGGGAACACTGAAGCTTTCTTT
CDR3 protein: CATPMGNTEAFF
V gene: TRBV10-3
J gene: TRBJ1-1
CDR3 length: 12
D gene: NA
clone size: NA

CDR3 DNA: TGTGCCAGCAGCGTAGTTAGCGGGGTGAACACCGGGGAGCTGTTTTTT
CDR3 protein: CASSVVSGVNTGELFF
V gene: TRBV9
J gene: TRBJ2-2
CDR3 length: 16
D gene: TRBD2
clone size: NA

CDR3 DNA: TGTGCCAGCAGTGACTCAGGGGAGGGGGCGAACACCGGGGAGCTGTTTTTT
CDR3 protein: CASSDSGEGANTGELFF
V gene: TRBV6-4
J gene: TRBJ2-2
CDR3 length: 17
D gene: NA
clone size: NA

CDR3 DNA: TGTGCCTGGCTGACAGGGGAGGCCGGGGAGCTGTTTTTT
CDR3 protein: CAWLTGEAGELFF
V gene: TRBV30
J gene: TRBJ2-2
CDR3 length: 13
D gene: TRBD1
clone size: NA

CDR3 DNA: TGTGCCAGCAACCTGGCGGACAGGGATCATTCACCCCTCCACTTT
CDR3 protein: CASNLADRDHSPLHF
V gene: TRBV28
J gene: TRBJ1-6
CDR3 length: 15
D gene: TRBD1
clone size: NA

CDR3 DNA: TGCGCCAGCAGTCAAACAGGGCCGAACACCGGGGAGCTGTTTTTT
CDR3 protein: CASSQTGPNTGELFF
V gene: TRBV5-1
J gene: TRBJ2-2
CDR3 length: 15
D gene: NA
clone size: NA

CDR3 DNA: TGTGCCAGCAGTGACCAGCATAGCACAGATACGCAGTATTTT
CDR3 protein: CASSDQHSTDTQYF
V gene: TRBV6-4
J gene: TRBJ2-3
CDR3 length: 14
D gene: NA
clone size: NA

CDR3 DNA: TGTGCCAGCAGTCTAATGGGTGGCGGGGAGCTGTTTTTT
CDR3 protein: CASSLMGGGELFF
V gene: TRBV6-5
J gene: TRBJ2-2
CDR3 length: 13
D gene: NA
clone size: NA

CDR3 DNA: TGTGCCAGCAGCTTAATGGCAGGGGGCACTGAAGCTTTCTTT
CDR3 protein: CASSLMAGGTEAFF
V gene: TRBV13
J gene: TRBJ1-1
CDR3 length: 14
D gene: TRBD1
clone size: few

CDR3 DNA: TGCGCCTGCGTTAGGTATGGCTACACCTTC
CDR3 protein: CACVRYGYTF
V gene: TRBV10-1
J gene: TRBJ1-2
CDR3 length: 10
D gene: NA
clone size: NA

CDR3 DNA: TGTGCTAGCAGCATCGACCCGCTCAGTAACTATGGCTACACCTTC
CDR3 protein: CASSIDPLSNYGYTF
V gene: TRBV7-7
J gene: TRBJ1-2
CDR3 length: 15
D gene: NA
clone size: NA

CDR3 DNA: TGTGCCAGCAGTTACTCGAAGGGGGCGAACACTGAAGCTTTCTTT
CDR3 protein: CASSYSKGANTEAFF
V gene: TRBV6-5
J gene: TRBJ1-1
CDR3 length: 15
D gene: TRBD1
clone size: NA